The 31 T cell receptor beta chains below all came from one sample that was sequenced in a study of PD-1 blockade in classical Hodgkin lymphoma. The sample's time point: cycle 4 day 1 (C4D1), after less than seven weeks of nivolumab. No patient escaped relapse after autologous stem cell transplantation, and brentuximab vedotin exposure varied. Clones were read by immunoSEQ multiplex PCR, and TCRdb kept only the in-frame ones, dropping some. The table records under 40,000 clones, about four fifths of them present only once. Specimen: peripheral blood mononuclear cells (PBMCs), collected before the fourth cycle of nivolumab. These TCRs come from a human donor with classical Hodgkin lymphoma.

CDR3 loop: CASSVEWGGLNEQFF. CDR3 sequence (DNA): TGTGCCAGCAGCGTAGAGTGGGGGGGCCTAAATGAGCAGTTCTTC. This sequence joins TRBV9 and TRBJ2-1; D possibly corresponds to TRBD2 (7 bases). This CDR3 contains 15 residues. In germline, CDR1 is SGDLS, CDR2 YYNGEE. The V end lost 0 bases, the J end lost 7 bases, and 14 bases lay between the germline ends.

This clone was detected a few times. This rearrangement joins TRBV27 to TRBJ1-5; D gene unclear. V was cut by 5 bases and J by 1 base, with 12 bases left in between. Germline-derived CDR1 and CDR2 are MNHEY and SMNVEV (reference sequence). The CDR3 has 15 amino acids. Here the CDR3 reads CASSLDSLSNQPQHF. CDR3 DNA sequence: TGTGCCAGCAGTCTTGATTCGTTGAGCAATCAGCCCCAGCATTTT.

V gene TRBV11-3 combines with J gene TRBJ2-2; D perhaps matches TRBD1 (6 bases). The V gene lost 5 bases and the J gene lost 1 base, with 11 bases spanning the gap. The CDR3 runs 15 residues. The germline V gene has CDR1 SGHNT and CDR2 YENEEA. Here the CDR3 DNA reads TGTGCCAGCAGCCCCGGGACAATGAACACCGGGGAGCTGTTTTTT. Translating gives CASSPGTMNTGELFF.

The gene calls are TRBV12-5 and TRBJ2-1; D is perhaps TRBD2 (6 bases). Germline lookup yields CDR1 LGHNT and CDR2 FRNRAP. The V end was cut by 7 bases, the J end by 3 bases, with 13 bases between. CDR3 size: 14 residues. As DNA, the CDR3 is TGTGCTAGTGCCGTGCAGGGACTCTACAATGAGCAGTTCTTC. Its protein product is CASAVQGLYNEQFF.

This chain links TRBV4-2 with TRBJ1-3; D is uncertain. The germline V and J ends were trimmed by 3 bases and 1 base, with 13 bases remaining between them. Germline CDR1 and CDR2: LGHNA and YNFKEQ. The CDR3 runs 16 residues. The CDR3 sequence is CASSQAAYGSGNTIYF. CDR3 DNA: TGTGCCAGCAGCCAGGCGGCATATGGGTCTGGAAACACCATATATTTT.

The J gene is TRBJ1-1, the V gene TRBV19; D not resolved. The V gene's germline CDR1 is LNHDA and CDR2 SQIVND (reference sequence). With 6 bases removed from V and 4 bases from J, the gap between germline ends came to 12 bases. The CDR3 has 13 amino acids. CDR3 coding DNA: TGTGCCAGTAGCTGGAGGATGAGCACTGAAGCTTTCTTT. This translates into CASSWRMSTEAFF. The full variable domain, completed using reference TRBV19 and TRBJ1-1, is DGGITQSPKYLFRKEGQNVTLSCEQNLNHDAMYWYRQDPGQGLRLIYYSQIVNDFQKGDIAEGYSVSREKKESFPLTVTSAQKNPTAFYLCASSWRMSTEAFFGQGTRLTVV.

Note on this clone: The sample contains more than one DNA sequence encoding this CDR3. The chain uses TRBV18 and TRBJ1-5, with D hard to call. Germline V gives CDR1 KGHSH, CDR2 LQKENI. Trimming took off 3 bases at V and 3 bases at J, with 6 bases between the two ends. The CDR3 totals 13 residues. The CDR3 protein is CASSPGNNQPQHF. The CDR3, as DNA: TGTGCCAGCTCACCGGGTAACAATCAGCCCCAGCATTTT. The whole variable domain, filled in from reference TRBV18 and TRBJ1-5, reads NAGVMQNPRHLVRRRGQEARLRCSPMKGHSHVYWYRQLPEEGLKFMVYLQKENIIDESGMPKERFSAEFPKEGPSILRIQQVVRGDSAAYFCASSPGNNQPQHFGDGTRLSIL.

The CDR3 reads CASSKTGLAGYEQYF. Written as DNA, the CDR3 is TGTGCCAGTAGTAAAACTGGACTAGCGGGCTACGAGCAGTACTTC. The chain uses TRBV19 and TRBJ2-7, with 11 bases identical to TRBD2. CDR3 size: 15 residues. Germline values: CDR1 LNHDA, CDR2 SQIVND (reference sequence). With V trimmed by 4 bases and J by 3 bases, 5 bases remained unmatched.

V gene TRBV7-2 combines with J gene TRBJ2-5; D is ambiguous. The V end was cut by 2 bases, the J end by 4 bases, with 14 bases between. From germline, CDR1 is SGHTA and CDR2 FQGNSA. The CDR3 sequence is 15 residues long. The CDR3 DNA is TGTGCCAGCAGCTTAAGAAGCAGGACGGGAGAGACCCAGTACTTC. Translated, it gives CASSLRSRTGETQYF.

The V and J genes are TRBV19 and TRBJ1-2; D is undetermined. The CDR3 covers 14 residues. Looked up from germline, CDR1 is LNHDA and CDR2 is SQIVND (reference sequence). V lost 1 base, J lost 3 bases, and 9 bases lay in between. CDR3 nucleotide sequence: TGTGCCAGTAGTATAGTCGAGAGGCACTATGGCTACACCTTC. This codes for CASSIVERHYGYTF.

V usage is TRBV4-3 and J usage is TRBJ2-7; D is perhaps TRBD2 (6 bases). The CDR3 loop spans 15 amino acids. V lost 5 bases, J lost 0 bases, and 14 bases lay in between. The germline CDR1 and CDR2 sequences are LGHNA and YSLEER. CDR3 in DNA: TGCGCCAGCAGCGGCGGGACCGGGAGCTCCTACGAGCAGTACTTC. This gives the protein CASSGGTGSSYEQYF.

CDR3 loop: CASSWTRVYGYTF. The CDR3 nucleotides are TGTGCCAGCAGCTGGACCAGGGTCTATGGCTACACCTTC. This chain joins TRBV13 and TRBJ1-2; D is possibly TRBD1 (5 bases). CDR1 is PRHDT and CDR2 is FYEKMQ in the germline V gene (reference sequence). This CDR3 is built from 13 residues. Trimming took off 4 bases at V and 4 bases at J, with 10 bases between the two ends.

CDR3 region: CASSWRGQGAIDTQYF. The CDR3 coding sequence is TGCGCCAGCAGCTGGCGGGGACAGGGGGCCATAGATACGCAGTATTTT. This sequence joins TRBV5-1 and TRBJ2-3, with TRBD1 matching over 12 bases. Germline assignment: CDR1 SGHRS and CDR2 YFSETQ. The CDR3 contains 16 residues. The V segment lost 3 bases and the J segment 5 bases; nucleotides outside the gene matches: 7.

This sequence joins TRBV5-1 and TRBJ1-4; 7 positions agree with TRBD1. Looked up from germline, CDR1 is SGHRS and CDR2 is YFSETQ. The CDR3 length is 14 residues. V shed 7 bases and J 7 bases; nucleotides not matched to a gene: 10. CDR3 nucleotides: TGCGCCAGCGGACCGACAGGGAGTAGTGAAAAACTGTTTTTT. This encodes CASGPTGSSEKLFF.

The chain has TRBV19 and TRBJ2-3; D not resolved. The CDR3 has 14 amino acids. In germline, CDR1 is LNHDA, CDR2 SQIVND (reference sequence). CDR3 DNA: TGTGCAAGACGGGCGCCCGCTAGCACAGATACGCAGTATTTT. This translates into CARRAPASTDTQYF.

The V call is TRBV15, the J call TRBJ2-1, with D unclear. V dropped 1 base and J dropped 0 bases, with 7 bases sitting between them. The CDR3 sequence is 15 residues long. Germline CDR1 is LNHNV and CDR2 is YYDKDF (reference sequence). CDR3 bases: TGTGCCACCAGCAGAGCACTAAGCTCCTACAATGAGCAGTTCTTC. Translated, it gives CATSRALSSYNEQFF.

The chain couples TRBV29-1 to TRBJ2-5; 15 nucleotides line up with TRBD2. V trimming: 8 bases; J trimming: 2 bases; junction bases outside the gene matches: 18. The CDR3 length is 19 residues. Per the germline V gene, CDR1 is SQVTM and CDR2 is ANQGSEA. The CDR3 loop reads CSSLRWGLAGGFLQETQYF. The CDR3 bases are TGCAGCTCCCTAAGGTGGGGACTAGCGGGAGGTTTCTTACAAGAGACCCAGTACTTC.

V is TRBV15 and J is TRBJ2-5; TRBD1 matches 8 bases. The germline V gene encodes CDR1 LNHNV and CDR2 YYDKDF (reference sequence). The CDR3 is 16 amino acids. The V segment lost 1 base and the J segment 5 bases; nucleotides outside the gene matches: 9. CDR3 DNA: TGTGCCACCAGCAGAGCCGGACAGGGATTGTTGGAGACCCAGTACTTC. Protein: CATSRAGQGLLETQYF.

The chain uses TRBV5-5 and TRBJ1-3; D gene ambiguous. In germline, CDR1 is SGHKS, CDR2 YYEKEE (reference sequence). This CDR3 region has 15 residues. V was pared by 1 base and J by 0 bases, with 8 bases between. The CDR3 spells CASSLMVSSGNTIYF. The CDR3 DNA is TGTGCCAGCAGCTTGATGGTGAGCTCTGGAAACACCATATATTTT.

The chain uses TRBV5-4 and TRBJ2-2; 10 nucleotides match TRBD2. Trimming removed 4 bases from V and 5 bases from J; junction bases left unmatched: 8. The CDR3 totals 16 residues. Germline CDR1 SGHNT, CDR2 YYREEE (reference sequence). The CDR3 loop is CASSPTLAGETGELFF. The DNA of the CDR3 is TGTGCCAGCAGCCCAACGCTAGCGGGAGAAACCGGGGAGCTGTTTTTT.

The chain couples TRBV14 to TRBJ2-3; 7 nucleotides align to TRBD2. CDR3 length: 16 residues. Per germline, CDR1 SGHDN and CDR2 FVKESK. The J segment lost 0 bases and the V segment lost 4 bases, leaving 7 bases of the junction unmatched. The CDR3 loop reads CASSPSSGFSTDTQYF. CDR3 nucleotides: TGTGCCAGCAGCCCGTCTAGCGGCTTCAGCACAGATACGCAGTATTTT.

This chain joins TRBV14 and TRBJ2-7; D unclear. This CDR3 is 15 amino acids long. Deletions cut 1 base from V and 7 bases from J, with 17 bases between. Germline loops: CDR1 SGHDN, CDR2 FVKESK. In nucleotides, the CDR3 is TGTGCCAGCAGCCAAGTTCGGGCCGAAGGTTGGGAGCAGTACTTC. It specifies CASSQVRAEGWEQYF.

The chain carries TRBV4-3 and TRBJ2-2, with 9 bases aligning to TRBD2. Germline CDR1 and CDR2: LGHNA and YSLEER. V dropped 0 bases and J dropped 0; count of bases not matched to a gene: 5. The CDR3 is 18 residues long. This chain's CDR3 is CASSQDLRGRANTGELFF. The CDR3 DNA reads TGCGCCAGCAGCCAAGATCTGCGCGGGAGGGCGAACACCGGGGAGCTGTTTTTT.

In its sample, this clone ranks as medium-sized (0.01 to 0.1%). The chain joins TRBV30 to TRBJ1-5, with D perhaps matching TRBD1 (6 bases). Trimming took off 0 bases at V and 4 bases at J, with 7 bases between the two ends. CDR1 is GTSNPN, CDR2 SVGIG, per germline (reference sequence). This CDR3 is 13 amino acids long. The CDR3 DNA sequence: TGTGCCTGGAGTGTGGGGGCGAATCAGCCCCAGCATTTT. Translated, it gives CAWSVGANQPQHF.

The CDR3 nucleotides read TGTGCCAGTAGTATTAGCGGGGACCCTAGCACAGATACGCAGTATTTT. Its translation is CASSISGDPSTDTQYF. The chain combines TRBV19 with TRBJ2-3, with TRBD2 matching over 8 bases. CDR1 is LNHDA and CDR2 is SQIVND in the germline V gene (reference sequence). The CDR3 has 16 amino acids. After removal of 3 bases from V and 0 bases from J, the junction contained 5 bases not matched to a gene. Based on the CDR3 plus reference TRBV19 and TRBJ2-3, the full variable domain is DGGITQSPKYLFRKEGQNVTLSCEQNLNHDAMYWYRQDPGQGLRLIYYSQIVNDFQKGDIAEGYSVSREKKESFPLTVTSAQKNPTAFYLCASSISGDPSTDTQYFGPGTRLTVL.

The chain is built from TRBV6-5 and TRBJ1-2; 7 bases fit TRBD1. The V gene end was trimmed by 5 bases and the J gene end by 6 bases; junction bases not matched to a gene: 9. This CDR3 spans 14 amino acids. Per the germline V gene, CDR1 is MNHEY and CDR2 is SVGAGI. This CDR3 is CASSPRTGLDGYTF. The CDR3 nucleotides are TGTGCCAGCAGTCCCCGGACAGGCTTGGATGGCTACACCTTC.

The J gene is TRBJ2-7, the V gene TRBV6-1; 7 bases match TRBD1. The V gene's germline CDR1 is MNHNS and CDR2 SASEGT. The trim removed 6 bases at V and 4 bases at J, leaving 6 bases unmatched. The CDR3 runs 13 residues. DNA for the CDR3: TGTGCCAGCAGGATGACAGGGTTATACGAGCAGTACGTC. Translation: CASRMTGLYEQYV.

CDR3 sequence (DNA): TGTGCCAGCAGTAGGCAGGAGCAGTACTTC. Translating it yields CASSRQEQYF. This chain uses TRBV28 with TRBJ2-7; D is uncertain. This CDR3 is 10 amino acids long. Looked up from germline, CDR1 is MDHEN and CDR2 is SYDVKM. V dropped 5 bases and J dropped 7 bases, with 6 bases sitting between them. Full variable domain (missing parts from reference TRBV28 and TRBJ2-7): DVKVTQSSRYLVKRTGEKVFLECVQDMDHENMFWYRQDPGLGLRLIYFSYDVKMKEKGDIPEGYSVSREKKERFSLILESASTNQTSMYLCASSRQEQYFGPGTRLTVT.

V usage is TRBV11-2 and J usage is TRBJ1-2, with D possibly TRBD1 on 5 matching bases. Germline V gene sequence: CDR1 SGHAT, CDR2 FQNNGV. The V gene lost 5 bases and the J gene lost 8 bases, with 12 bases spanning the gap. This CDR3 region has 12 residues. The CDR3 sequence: CASSHGTSGYTF. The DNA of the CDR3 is TGTGCCAGCAGCCACGGGACTTCCGGCTACACCTTC.

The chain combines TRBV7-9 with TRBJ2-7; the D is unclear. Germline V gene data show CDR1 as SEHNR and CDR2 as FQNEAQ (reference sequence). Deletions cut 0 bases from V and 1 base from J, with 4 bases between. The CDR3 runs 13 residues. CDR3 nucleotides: TGTGCCAGCAGCTTAGCCGGGTCCTACGAGCAGTACTTC. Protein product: CASSLAGSYEQYF. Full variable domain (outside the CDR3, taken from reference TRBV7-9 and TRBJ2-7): DTGVSQNPRHKITKRGQNVTFRCDPISEHNRLYWYRQTLGQGPEFLTYFQNEAQLEKSRLLSDRFSAERPKGSFSTLEIQRTEQGDSAMYLCASSLAGSYEQYFGPGTRLTVT.

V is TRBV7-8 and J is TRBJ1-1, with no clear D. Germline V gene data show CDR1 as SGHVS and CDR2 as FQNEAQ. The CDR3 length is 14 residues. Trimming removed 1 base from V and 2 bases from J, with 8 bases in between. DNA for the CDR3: TGTGCCAGCAGCTTAGGCAGGCACAACACTGAAGCTTTCTTT. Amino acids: CASSLGRHNTEAFF.